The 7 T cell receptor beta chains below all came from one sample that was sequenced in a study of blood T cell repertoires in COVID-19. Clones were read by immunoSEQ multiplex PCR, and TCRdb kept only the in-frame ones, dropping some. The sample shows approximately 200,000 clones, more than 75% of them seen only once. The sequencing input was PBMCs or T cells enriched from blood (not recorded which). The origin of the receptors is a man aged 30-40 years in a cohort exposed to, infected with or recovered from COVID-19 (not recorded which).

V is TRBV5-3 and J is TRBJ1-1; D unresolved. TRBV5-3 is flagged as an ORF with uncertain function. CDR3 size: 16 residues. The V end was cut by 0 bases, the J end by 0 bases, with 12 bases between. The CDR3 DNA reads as TGTGCCAGAAGCTTGGTGCAGGTGTCTATGAACACTGAAGCTTTCTTT. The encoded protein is CARSLVQVSMNTEAFF.

CDR3 protein: CASSSGGFNTGELFF. For the CDR3, the DNA is TGCGCCAGCAGCTCCGGAGGGTTTAACACCGGGGAGCTGTTTTTT. V is TRBV5-1 and J is TRBJ2-2, with D possibly being TRBD2 (6 bases). CDR3 size: 15 residues. Trimming removed 3 bases from V and 2 bases from J, with 11 bases in between. Germline V gene sequence: CDR1 SGHRS, CDR2 YFSETQ.

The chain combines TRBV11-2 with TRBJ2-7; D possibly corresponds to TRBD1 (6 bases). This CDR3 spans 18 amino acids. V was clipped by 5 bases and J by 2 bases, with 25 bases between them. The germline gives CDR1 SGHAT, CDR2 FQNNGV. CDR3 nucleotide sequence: TGTGCCAGCAGCAGACCGACCACACAGGGTTTATACACCTACGAGCAGTACTTC. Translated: CASSRPTTQGLYTYEQYF.

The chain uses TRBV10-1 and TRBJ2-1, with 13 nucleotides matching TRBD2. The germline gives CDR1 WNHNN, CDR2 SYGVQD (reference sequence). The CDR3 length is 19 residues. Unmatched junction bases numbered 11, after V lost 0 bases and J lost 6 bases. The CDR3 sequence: CASSESPGGTSGGGNEQFF. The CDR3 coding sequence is TGCGCCAGCAGTGAGTCGCCCGGAGGAACTAGCGGGGGGGGCAATGAGCAGTTCTTC.

The CDR3 region is CSARAPEGQYF. The CDR3, as DNA: TGCAGTGCTAGAGCCCCAGAGGGGCAGTACTTC. This sequence joins TRBV20-1 and TRBJ2-7; D perhaps matches TRBD2 (5 bases). The germline V gene has CDR1 DFQATT and CDR2 SNEGSKA (reference sequence). The CDR3 extends over 11 amino acids. Trimming took 1 base from V and 9 from J, leaving 10 bases between them.

CDR3 amino acids: CASSVVGVHSRGGELFF. The CDR3 bases are TGTGCCAGCAGCGTAGTCGGAGTTCACAGCCGGGGCGGGGAGCTGTTTTTT. The V gene is TRBV9, the J gene TRBJ2-2, with a weak D call TRBD2 (5 bases). V was clipped by 0 bases and J by 7 bases, with 19 bases between them. CDR3 length equals 17 residues. Germline CDR1 and CDR2: SGDLS and YYNGEE.

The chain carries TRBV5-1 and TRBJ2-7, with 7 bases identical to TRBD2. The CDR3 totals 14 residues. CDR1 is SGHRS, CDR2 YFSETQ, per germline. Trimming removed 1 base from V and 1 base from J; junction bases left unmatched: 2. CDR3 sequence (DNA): TGCGCCAGCAGCTTGTCGGGGGGATCCTACGAGCAGTACTTC. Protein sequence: CASSLSGGSYEQYF. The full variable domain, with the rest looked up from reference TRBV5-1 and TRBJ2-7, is KAGVTQTPRYLIKTRGQQVTLSCSPISGHRSVSWYQQTPGQGLQFLFEYFSETQRNKGNFPGRFSGRQFSNSRSEMNVSTLELGDSALYLCASSLSGGSYEQYFGPGTRLTVT.